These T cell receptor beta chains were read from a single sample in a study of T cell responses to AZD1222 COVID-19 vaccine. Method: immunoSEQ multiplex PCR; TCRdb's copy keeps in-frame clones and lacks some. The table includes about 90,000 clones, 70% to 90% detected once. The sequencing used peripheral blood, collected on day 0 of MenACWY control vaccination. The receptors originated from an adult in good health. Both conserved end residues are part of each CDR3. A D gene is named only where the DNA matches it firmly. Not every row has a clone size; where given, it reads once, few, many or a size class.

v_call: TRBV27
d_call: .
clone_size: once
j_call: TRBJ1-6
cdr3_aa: CASSPGPTSSYNSPLHF
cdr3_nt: TGTGCCAGCAGTCCGGGACCCACTAGCTCCTATAATTCACCCCTCCACTTT

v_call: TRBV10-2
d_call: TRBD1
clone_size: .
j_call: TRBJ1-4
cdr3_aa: CASSEPDRGNEKLFF
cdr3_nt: TGCGCCAGCAGTGAGCCGGACAGGGGAAATGAAAAACTGTTTTTT

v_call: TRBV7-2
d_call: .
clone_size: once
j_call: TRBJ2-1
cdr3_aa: CASSASLANLVDEQFF
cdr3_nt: TGTGCCAGCAGCGCTTCCCTAGCGAACCTCGTCGATGAGCAGTTCTTC

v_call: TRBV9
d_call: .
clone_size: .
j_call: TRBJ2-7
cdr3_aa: CASSVDQDPGYEQYF
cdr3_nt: TGTGCCAGCAGCGTAGACCAAGACCCGGGGTACGAGCAGTACTTC

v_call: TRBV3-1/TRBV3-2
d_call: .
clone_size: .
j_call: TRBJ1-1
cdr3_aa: CASSLRNWGRTEAFF
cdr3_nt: TGTGCCAGCAGCCTAAGGAACTGGGGCCGTACTGAAGCTTTCTTT

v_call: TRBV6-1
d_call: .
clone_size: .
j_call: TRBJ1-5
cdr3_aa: CASSEHRATDQPQHF
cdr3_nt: TGTGCCAGCAGTGAACATCGGGCCACCGATCAGCCCCAGCATTTT

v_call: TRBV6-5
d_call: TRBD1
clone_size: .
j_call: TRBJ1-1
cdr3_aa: CASRPGGMNTEAFF
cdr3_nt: TGTGCCAGCAGGCCAGGGGGCATGAACACTGAAGCTTTCTTT

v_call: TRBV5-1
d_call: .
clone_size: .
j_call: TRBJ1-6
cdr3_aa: CASSLQGYNSPLHF
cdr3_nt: TGCGCCAGCAGTTTACAGGGCTATAATTCACCCCTCCACTTT

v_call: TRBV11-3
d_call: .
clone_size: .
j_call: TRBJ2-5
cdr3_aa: CASSFGAGIRGPKETQYF
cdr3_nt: .

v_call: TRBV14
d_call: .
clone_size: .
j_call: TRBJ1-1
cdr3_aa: CASSQGPWARNTEAFF
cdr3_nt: TGTGCCAGCAGCCAAGGGCCGTGGGCCCGGAACACTGAAGCTTTCTTT

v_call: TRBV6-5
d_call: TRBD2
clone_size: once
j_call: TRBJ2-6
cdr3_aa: CASSLAGASGANVLTF
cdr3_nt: TGTGCCAGCAGTTTAGCGGGGGCCTCTGGGGCCAACGTCCTGACTTTC

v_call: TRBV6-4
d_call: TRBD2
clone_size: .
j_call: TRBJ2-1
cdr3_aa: CASSDEAGGPQEQFF
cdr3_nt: TGTGCCAGCAGTGACGAGGCGGGGGGGCCGCAGGAGCAGTTCTTC

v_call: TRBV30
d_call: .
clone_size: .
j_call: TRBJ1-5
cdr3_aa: CAWSVRAGVGQPQHF
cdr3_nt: TGTGCCTGGAGTGTACGGGCAGGGGTGGGTCAGCCCCAGCATTTT